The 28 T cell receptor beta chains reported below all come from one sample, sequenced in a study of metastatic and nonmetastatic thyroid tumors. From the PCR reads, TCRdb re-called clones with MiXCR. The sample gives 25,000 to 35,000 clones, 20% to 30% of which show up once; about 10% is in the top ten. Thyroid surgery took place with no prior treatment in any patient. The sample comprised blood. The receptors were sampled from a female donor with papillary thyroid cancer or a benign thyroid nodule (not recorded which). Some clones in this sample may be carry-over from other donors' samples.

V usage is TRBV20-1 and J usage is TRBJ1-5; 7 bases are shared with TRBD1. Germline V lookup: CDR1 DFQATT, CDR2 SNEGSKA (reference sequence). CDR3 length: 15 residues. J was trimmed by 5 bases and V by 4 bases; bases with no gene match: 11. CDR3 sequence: CSAIKTGRTDQPQHF. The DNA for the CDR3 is TGCAGTGCTATAAAGACAGGGCGTACCGATCAGCCCCAGCATTTT.

The CDR3 nucleotides read TGTGCCAGCAGCCATGACCCGGGACAGGGGATCCACGAGCAGTACTTC. It codes for CASSHDPGQGIHEQYF. This sequence joins TRBV3-1 and TRBJ2-7, with 10 bases that match TRBD1. Germline CDR1 and CDR2: LGHDT and YNNKEL (reference sequence). The CDR3 covers 16 residues. The V gene end was trimmed by 3 bases and the J gene end by 5 bases; junction bases not matched to a gene: 10.

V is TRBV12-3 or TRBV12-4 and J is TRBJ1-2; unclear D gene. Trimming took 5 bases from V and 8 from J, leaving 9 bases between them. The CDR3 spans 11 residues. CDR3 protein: CASSGRSGYTF. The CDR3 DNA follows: TGTGCCAGCAGTGGACGTTCAGGCTACACCTTC.

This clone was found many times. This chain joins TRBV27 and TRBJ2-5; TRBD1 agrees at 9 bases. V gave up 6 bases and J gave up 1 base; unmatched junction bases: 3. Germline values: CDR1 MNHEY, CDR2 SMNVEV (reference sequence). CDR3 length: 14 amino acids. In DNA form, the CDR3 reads TGTGCCAGCAGCTACAGGGGGCGCCAAGAGACCCAGTACTTC. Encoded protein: CASSYRGRQETQYF.

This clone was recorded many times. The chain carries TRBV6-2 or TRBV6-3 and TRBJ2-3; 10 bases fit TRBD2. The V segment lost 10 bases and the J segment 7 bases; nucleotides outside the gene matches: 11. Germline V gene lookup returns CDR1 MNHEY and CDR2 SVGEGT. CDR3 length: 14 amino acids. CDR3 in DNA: TGTGCCATCCCAGAGCGGGAGGGGGAGTATACGCAGTATTTT. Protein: CAIPEREGEYTQYF.

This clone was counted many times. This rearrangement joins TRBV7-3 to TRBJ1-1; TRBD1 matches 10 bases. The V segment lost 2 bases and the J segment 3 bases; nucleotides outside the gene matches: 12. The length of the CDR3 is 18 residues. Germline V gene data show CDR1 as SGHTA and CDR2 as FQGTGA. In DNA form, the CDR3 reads TGTGCCAGCAGCTTATCGTACGGGACAGGGGTCCGAGACACTGAAGCTTTCTTT. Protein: CASSLSYGTGVRDTEAFF.

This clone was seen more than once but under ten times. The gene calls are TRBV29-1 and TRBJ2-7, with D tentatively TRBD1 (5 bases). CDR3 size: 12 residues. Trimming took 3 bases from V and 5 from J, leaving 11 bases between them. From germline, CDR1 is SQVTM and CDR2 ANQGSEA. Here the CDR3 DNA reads TGCAGCGTTGATCGTGGGGCGAACGAGCAGTACTTC. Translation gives CSVDRGANEQYF.

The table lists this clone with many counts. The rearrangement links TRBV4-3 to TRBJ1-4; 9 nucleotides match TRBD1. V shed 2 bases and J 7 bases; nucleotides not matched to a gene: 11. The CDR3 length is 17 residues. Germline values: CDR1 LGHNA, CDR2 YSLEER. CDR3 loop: CASSQPLPGQGGEKLFF. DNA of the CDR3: TGCGCCAGCAGCCAACCTCTTCCGGGACAGGGCGGTGAAAAACTGTTTTTT.

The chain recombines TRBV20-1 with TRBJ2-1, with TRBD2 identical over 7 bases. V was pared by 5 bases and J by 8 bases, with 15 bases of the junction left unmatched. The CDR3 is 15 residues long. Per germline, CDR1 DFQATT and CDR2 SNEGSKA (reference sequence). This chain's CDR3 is CSALPRETPFDEQFF. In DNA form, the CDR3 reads TGCAGTGCTTTACCGCGGGAGACCCCCTTTGATGAGCAGTTCTTC.

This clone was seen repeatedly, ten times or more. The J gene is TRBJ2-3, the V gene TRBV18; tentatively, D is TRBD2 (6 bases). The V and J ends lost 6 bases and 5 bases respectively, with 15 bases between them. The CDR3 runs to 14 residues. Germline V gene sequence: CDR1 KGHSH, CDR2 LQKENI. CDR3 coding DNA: TGTGCCAGCTCGCCTTTCCGGGAGTTAGATACGCAGTATTTT. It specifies CASSPFRELDTQYF.

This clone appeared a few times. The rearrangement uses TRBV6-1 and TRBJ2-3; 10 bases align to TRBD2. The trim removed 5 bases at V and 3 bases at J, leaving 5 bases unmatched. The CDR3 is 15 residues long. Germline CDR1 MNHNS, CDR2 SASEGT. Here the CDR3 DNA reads TGTGCCAGCAGTAGAGCGGGGGGGGCTACAGATACGCAGTATTTT. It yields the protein CASSRAGGATDTQYF.

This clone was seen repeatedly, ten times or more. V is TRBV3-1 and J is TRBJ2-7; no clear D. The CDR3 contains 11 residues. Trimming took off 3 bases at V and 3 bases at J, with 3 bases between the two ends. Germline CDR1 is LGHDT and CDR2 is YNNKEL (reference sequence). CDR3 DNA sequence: TGTGCCAGCAGCCAGGACTACGAGCAGTACTTC. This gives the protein CASSQDYEQYF.

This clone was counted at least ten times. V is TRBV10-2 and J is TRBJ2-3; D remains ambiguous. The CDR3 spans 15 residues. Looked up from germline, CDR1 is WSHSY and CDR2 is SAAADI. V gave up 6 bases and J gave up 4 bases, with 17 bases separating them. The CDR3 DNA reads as TGCGCCAGCAGCTCTAGTGGGGTTGCGGCAGATACGCAGTATTTT. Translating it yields CASSSSGVAADTQYF.

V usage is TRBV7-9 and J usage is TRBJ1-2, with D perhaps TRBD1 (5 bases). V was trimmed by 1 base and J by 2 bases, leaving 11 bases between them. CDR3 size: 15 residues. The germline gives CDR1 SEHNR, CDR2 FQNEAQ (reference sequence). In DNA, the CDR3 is TGTGCCAGCAGCTTAGTGGGGGAAGAAAACTATGGCTACACCTTC. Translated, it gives CASSLVGEENYGYTF.

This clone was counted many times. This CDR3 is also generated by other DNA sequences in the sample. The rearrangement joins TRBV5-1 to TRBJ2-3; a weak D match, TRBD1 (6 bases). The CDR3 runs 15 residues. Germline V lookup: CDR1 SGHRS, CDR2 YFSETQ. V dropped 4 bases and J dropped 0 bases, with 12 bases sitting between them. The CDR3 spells CASSALGGSTDTQYF. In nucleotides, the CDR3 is TGCGCCAGCAGCGCACTTGGGGGCAGCACAGATACGCAGTATTTT.

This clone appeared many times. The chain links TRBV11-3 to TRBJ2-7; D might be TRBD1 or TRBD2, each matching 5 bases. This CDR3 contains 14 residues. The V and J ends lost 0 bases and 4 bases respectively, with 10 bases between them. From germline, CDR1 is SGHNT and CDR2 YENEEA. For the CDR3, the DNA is TGTGCCAGCAGCTTAGACAGGGAGCGTTACGAGCAGTACTTC. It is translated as CASSLDRERYEQYF. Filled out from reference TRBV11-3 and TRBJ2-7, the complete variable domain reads EAGVVQSPRYKIIEKKQPVAFWCNPISGHNTLYWYLQNLGQGPELLIRYENEEAVDDSQLPKDRFSAERLKGVDSTLKIQPAELGDSAVYLCASSLDRERYEQYFGPGTRLTVT.

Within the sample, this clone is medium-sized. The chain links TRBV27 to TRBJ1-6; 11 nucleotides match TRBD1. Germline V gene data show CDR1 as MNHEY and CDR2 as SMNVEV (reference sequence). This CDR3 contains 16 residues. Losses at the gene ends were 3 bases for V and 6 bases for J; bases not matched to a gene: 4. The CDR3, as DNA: TGTGCCAGCAGTTTCGGACAGGGGGCCAGTAATTCACCCCTCCACTTT. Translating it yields CASSFGQGASNSPLHF.

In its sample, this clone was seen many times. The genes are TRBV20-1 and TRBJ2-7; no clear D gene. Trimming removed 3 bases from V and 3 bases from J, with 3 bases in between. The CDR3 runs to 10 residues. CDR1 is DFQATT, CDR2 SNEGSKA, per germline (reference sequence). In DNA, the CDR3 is TGCAGTGCTAGCGACTACGAGCAGTACTTC. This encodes CSASDYEQYF.

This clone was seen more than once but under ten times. CDR3 sequence: CASSASDSGNTIYF. The CDR3 coding sequence is TGTGCCAGCAGTGCGTCAGACTCTGGAAACACCATATATTTT. This chain uses TRBV6-1 with TRBJ1-3; no firm D call. Trimming took off 4 bases at V and 0 bases at J, with 7 bases between the two ends. The CDR3 has 14 amino acids. The germline V gene has CDR1 MNHNS and CDR2 SASEGT.

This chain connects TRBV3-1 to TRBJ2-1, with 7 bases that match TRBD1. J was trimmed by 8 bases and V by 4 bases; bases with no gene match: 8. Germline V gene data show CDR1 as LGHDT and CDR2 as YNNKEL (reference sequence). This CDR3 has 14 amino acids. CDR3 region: CASSPRQGVDEQFF. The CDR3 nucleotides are TGTGCCAGCAGCCCCCGACAGGGTGTCGATGAGCAGTTCTTC.

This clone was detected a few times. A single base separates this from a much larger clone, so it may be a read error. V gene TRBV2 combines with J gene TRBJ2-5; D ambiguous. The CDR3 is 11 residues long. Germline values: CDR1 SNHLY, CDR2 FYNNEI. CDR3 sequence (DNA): TGTGCCAGCAGTGACCAGGAGACCCAGTACTTC. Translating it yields CASSDQETQYF.

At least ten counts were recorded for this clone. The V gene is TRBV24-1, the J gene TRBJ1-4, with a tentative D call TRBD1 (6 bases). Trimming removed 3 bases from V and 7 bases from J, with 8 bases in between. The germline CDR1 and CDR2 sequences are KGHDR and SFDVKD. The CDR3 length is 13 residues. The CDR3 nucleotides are TGTGCCACCAGTGATGGACAGCTTGAAAAACTGTTTTTT. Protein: CATSDGQLEKLFF.

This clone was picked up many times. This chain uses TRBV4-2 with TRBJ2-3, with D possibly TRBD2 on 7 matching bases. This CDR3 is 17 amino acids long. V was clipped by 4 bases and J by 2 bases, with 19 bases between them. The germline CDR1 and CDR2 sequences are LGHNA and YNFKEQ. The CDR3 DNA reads TGTGCCAGCAGCCCCTTAGGGGGGGCCTCTTTCACAGATACGCAGTATTTT. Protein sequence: CASSPLGGASFTDTQYF.

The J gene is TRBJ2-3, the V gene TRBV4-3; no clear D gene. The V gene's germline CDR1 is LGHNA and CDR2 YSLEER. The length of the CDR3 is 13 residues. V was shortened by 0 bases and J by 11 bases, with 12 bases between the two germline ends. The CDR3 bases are TGCGCCAGCAGCCAAGATTCCAGCAGGAAGCAGTATTTT. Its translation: CASSQDSSRKQYF.

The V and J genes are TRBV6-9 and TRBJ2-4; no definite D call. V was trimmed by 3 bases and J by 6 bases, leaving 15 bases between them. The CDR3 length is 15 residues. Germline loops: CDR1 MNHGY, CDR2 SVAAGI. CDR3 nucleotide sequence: TGTGCCAGCAGTTACTCGAACGGCCATATAAACATTCAGTACTTC. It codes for CASSYSNGHINIQYF.

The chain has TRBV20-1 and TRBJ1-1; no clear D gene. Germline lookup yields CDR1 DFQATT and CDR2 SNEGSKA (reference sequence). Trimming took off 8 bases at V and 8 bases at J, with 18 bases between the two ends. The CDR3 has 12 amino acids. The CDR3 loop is CSPRDKVLEAFF. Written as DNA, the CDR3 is TGCAGTCCAAGAGATAAGGTTCTAGAAGCTTTCTTT.

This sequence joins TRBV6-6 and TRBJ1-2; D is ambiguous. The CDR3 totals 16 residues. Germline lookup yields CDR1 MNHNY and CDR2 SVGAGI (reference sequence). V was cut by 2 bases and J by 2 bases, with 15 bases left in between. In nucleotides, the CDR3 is TGTGCCAGCAGTTACGGACCGAAGAACACAAACTATGGCTACACCTTC. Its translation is CASSYGPKNTNYGYTF.

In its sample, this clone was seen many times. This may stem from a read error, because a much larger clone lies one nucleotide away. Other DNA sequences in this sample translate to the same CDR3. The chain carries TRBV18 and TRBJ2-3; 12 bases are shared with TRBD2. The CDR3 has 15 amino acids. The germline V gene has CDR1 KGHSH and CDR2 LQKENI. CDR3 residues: CASSPSSGRGGTQYF. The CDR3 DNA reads TGCGCCAGCTCACCTTCTAGCGGGAGGGGCGGTACGCAGTATTTT.